Following are 22 T cell receptor beta chains from one sample sequenced in a study of identical twins. A single record per CDR3 protein comes from TCRdb applying MiXCR to the 5' RACE reads. The repertoire holds 400,000 to 500,000 distinct CDR3 sequences, with 14% as singletons. The data were also submitted as part of a second study, on yellow fever vaccine responses in identical twins.

The sample taken for sequencing was CD4+ T cells sorted from blood. These receptor sequences come from a woman younger than 35 in good health.

This sequence joins TRBV10-1 and TRBJ2-6; tentative D call: TRBD1 (5 bases). Germline V CDR1 and CDR2: WNHNN, SYGVQD (reference sequence). The CDR3 is made up of 14 amino acids. Trimming left V 7 bases short and J 0 bases short, with 7 bases between. The CDR3 coding sequence is TGCGCCAGCAAGCAGGGCTCTGGGGCCAACGTCCTGACTTTC. Protein product: CASKQGSGANVLTF.

This sequence joins TRBV27 and TRBJ2-1; 13 nucleotides agree with TRBD2. CDR3 size: 16 residues. With V trimmed by 7 bases and J by 5 bases, 8 bases remained unmatched. Per the germline V gene, CDR1 is MNHEY and CDR2 is SMNVEV (reference sequence). CDR3 nucleotides: TGTGCCAGCATCATAAGACTAGCGGGGGGAAACAATGAGCAGTTCTTC. Encoded protein: CASIIRLAGGNNEQFF.

This clonotype was seen a few times. The chain couples TRBV7-9 to TRBJ2-5, with TRBD2 identical over 8 bases. The CDR3 sequence is 15 residues long. V dropped 4 bases and J dropped 5; count of bases not matched to a gene: 9. Germline values: CDR1 SEHNR, CDR2 FQNEAQ (reference sequence). The CDR3 protein is CASSSQRGLRETQYF. As DNA, the CDR3 is TGTGCCAGCAGCTCCCAGCGGGGGCTGCGGGAGACCCAGTACTTC.

This clonotype has more than one count but fewer than ten. This chain joins TRBV6-1 and TRBJ2-4, with 8 bases identical to TRBD1. The CDR3 is made up of 14 amino acids. Germline CDR1 is MNHNS and CDR2 is SASEGT. With 10 bases clipped from V and 14 bases from J, the junction kept 19 bases outside the gene matches. CDR3 bases: TGTGCCACCCACCTGGACAGGGTACTAGAAAGGGAGTACTTC. This encodes CATHLDRVLEREYF.

The J gene is TRBJ2-7, the V gene TRBV5-6; 9 nucleotides align to TRBD1. The CDR3 has 14 amino acids. Losses at the gene ends were 4 bases for V and 5 bases for J; bases not matched to a gene: 7. Germline V CDR1 and CDR2: SGHDT, YYEEEE. The CDR3, as DNA: TGTGCCAGCAGCGACAGGGGGGAGTTGGACGAGCAGTACTTC. Its translation is CASSDRGELDEQYF.

This chain connects TRBV25-1 to TRBJ2-2, with D unresolved. The CDR3 has 15 amino acids. With 1 base removed from V and 4 bases from J, the gap between germline ends came to 10 bases. Looked up from germline, CDR1 is MGHDK and CDR2 is SYGVNS. The CDR3 region has the DNA TGTGCCAGCAGTGAATCTATGCGGAGCACCGGGGAGCTGTTTTTT. It translates to CASSESMRSTGELFF.

The chain recombines TRBV6-4 with TRBJ2-5; 8 bases line up with TRBD2. There are 16 residues in the CDR3. Trimming took 3 bases from V and 2 from J; bases not matched to a gene: 8. The germline gives CDR1 MRHNA, CDR2 SNTAGT. Written as DNA, the CDR3 is TGTGCCAGCAGTGAATCACACGGCGGGGGGCAAGAGACCCAGTACTTC. Translated, it gives CASSESHGGGQETQYF.

Worth noting for this clonotype: A much larger clone differs from this one at a single base, so this may be a read error. This chain connects TRBV7-3 to TRBJ2-1; 8 bases map to TRBD2. Germline loops: CDR1 SGHTA, CDR2 FQGTGA. The CDR3 sequence is 15 residues long. Trimming removed 5 bases from V and 3 bases from J; junction bases left unmatched: 6. The CDR3 region is CASSLRGGLYNEQFF. In DNA form, the CDR3 reads TGTGCCAGCAGCCTTCGCGGGGGGCTCTACAATGAGCAGTTCTTC. The full variable domain, with the rest looked up from reference TRBV7-3 and TRBJ2-1, is GAGVSQTPSNKVTEKGKYVELRCDPISGHTALYWYRQSLGQGPEFLIYFQGTGAADDSGLPNDRFFAVRPEGSVSTLKIQRTERGDSAVYLCASSLRGGLYNEQFFGPGTRLTVL.

This clonotype was seen a few times. The chain joins TRBV29-1 to TRBJ2-7; TRBD1 matches 7 bases. Germline CDR1 is SQVTM and CDR2 is ANQGSEA. The CDR3 has 12 amino acids. V lost 6 bases to trimming and J lost 2 bases; unmatched junction nucleotides: 4. The CDR3 loop is CSVGQTPYEQYF. The CDR3 nucleotides read TGCAGCGTGGGACAGACGCCCTACGAGCAGTACTTC.

This clonotype was seen many times. The V call is TRBV30, the J call TRBJ2-3, with 7 bases fitting TRBD1. Germline lookup yields CDR1 GTSNPN and CDR2 SVGIG (reference sequence). The CDR3 extends over 14 amino acids. Trimming removed 2 bases from V and 4 bases from J; junction bases left unmatched: 6. The chain's CDR3 is CAWSSTGRADTQYF. CDR3 DNA sequence: TGTGCCTGGAGTTCGACAGGGCGGGCAGATACGCAGTATTTT.

This clonotype was seen at least ten times. The chain couples TRBV12-3 or TRBV12-4 to TRBJ2-3, with 8 bases identical to TRBD1. J gave up 1 base and V 6 bases, and 9 bases lay outside the gene matches. CDR3 size: 16 residues. In DNA form, the CDR3 reads TGTGCCAGCAGAATGGGACAGGTGAAGCGCACAGATACGCAGTATTTT. It encodes CASRMGQVKRTDTQYF.

V gene TRBV28 combines with J gene TRBJ1-4, with a tentative D call TRBD1 (6 bases). Per the germline V gene, CDR1 is MDHEN and CDR2 is SYDVKM. Trimming removed 3 bases at V and 4 bases at J, with 12 bases between. This CDR3 is 15 amino acids long. The CDR3 loop is CASSFGTLFNEKLFF. The CDR3 DNA sequence: TGTGCCAGCAGTTTTGGGACACTCTTTAATGAAAAACTGTTTTTT.

This chain joins TRBV6-5 and TRBJ1-6; TRBD1 is a possible D gene (5 bases). V lost 4 bases and J lost 5, with 15 bases in between. The germline V gene has CDR1 MNHEY and CDR2 SVGAGI. The CDR3 sequence is 16 residues long. The CDR3 reads CASSSLRRVDNSPLHF. Written as DNA, the CDR3 is TGTGCCAGCAGTTCTCTCCGCAGGGTGGATAATTCACCCCTCCACTTT.

The V and J genes are TRBV28 and TRBJ2-7; 14 bases align to TRBD2. After removal of 5 bases from V and 6 bases from J, the junction contained 6 bases not matched to a gene. Germline CDR1 reads MDHEN; CDR2 reads SYDVKM. This CDR3 region has 15 residues. DNA for the CDR3: TGTGCCAGCAGTGCCGGGACTAGCGGGAGTGCCGAGCAGTACTTC. Translation gives CASSAGTSGSAEQYF.

This clonotype was detected only a few times. This rearrangement joins TRBV20-1 to TRBJ2-1; 12 bases line up with TRBD1. This CDR3 spans 14 amino acids. After removal of 5 bases from V and 7 bases from J, the junction contained 6 bases not matched to a gene. Per the germline V gene, CDR1 is DFQATT and CDR2 is SNEGSKA (reference sequence). This CDR3 is CSASGDRGPNEQFF. The CDR3 DNA reads TGCAGTGCTTCCGGGGACAGGGGGCCTAATGAGCAGTTCTTC.

CDR3 nucleotide sequence: TGTGCCAGCAGTTCGGTTGACAGTCCCGAAGGGCAGCCCCAGCATTTT. Encoded protein: CASSSVDSPEGQPQHF. The rearrangement joins TRBV6-5 to TRBJ1-5, with a tentative D call TRBD1 (5 bases). The CDR3 loop spans 16 amino acids. The V end lost 4 bases, the J end lost 7 bases, and 20 bases lay between the germline ends. The germline CDR1 and CDR2 sequences are MNHEY and SVGAGI.

The chain has TRBV5-1 and TRBJ2-1; a weak D match, TRBD2 (5 bases). This CDR3 contains 15 residues. Germline values: CDR1 SGHRS, CDR2 YFSETQ. The V end was cut by 0 bases, the J end by 6 bases, with 13 bases between. Here the CDR3 reads CASSLGLPQSNEQFF. The DNA of the CDR3 is TGCGCCAGCAGCTTGGGACTACCCCAGTCCAATGAGCAGTTCTTC.

This chain links TRBV5-1 with TRBJ2-5, with 10 nucleotides matching TRBD2. The length of the CDR3 is 16 residues. The germline gives CDR1 SGHRS, CDR2 YFSETQ. The junction had 15 bases not matched to a gene; V was cut back by 4 bases and J by 9 bases. This CDR3 reads CASSTTSGIAFLSQYF. CDR3 bases: TGCGCCAGCAGCACAACTAGCGGGATTGCGTTTTTGTCCCAGTACTTC.

This clonotype was counted only a few times. This chain uses TRBV20-1 with TRBJ2-7, with D maybe TRBD2 (7 bases). Germline V gene sequence: CDR1 DFQATT, CDR2 SNEGSKA (reference sequence). The CDR3 totals 16 residues. V was trimmed by 3 bases and J by 1 base, leaving 19 bases between them. The CDR3 reads CSARPRGRGPSYEQYF. The CDR3 DNA sequence: TGCAGTGCTAGGCCCCGCGGGCGGGGGCCGTCCTACGAGCAGTACTTC.

In this sample, this clonotype turned up a few times. The chain couples TRBV4-3 to TRBJ2-3; D might be TRBD2 (5 bases). This CDR3 region has 14 residues. CDR1 LGHNA and CDR2 YSLEER come from the germline V gene. Trimming left V 3 bases short and J 3 bases short, with 10 bases between. CDR3 bases: TGCGCCAGCAGCCAGAGCACTAGTACAGATACGCAGTATTTT. Amino acids: CASSQSTSTDTQYF.

This clonotype was counted between two and nine times. V is TRBV12-3 or TRBV12-4 and J is TRBJ2-1; 7 bases fit TRBD2. The ends lost 2 bases at V and 8 bases at J; junction bases unmatched: 15. This CDR3 is 17 amino acids long. CDR3 sequence reads: CASSLSLLAGEYDEQFF. DNA of the CDR3: TGTGCCAGCAGTTTATCCCTGTTGGCGGGAGAGTATGATGAGCAGTTCTTC.

This chain connects TRBV7-2 to TRBJ2-1; perhaps TRBD2 as D (7 bases). Germline V gene lookup returns CDR1 SGHTA and CDR2 FQGNSA. The CDR3 sequence is 15 residues long. V was pared by 5 bases and J by 4 bases, with 15 bases between. The CDR3 loop reads CASSRGGVGYNEQFF. CDR3 nucleotides: TGTGCCAGCAGCAGGGGGGGCGTGGGATACAATGAGCAGTTCTTC.